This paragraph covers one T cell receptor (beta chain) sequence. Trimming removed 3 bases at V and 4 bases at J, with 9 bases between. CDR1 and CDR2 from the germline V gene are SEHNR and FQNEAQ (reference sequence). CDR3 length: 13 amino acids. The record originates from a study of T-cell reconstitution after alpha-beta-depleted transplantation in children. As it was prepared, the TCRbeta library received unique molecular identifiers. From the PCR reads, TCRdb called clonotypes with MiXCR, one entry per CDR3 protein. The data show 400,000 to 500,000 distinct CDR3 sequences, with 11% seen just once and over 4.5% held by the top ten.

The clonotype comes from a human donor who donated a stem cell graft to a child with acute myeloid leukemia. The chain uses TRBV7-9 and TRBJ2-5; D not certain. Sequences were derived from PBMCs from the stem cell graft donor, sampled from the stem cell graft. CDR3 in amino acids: CASSFRPTETQYF. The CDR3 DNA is TGTGCCAGCAGCTTTCGCCCTACAGAGACCCAGTACTTC.